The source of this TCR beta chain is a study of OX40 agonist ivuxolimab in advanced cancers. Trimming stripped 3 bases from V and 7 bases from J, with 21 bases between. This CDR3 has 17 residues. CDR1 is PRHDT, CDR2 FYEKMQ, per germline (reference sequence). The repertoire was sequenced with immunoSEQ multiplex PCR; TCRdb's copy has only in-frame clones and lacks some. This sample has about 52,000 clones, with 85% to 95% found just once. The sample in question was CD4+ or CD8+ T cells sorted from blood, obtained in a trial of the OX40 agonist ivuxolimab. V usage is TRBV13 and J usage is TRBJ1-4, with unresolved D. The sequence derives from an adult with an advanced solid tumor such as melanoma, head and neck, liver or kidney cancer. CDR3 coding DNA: TGTGCCAGCAGCTTGGGAAATATCGGGTCTTACGGTGAAAAACTGTTTTTT. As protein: CASSLGNIGSYGEKLFF. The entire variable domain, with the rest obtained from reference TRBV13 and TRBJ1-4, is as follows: AAGVIQSPRHLIKEKRETATLKCYPIPRHDTVYWYQQGPGQDPQFLISFYEKMQSDKGSIPDRFSAQQFSDYHSELNMSSLELGDSALYFCASSLGNIGSYGEKLFFGSGTQLSVL.